The rows below give T cell receptor beta chains drawn from one sample of a study of Ad26.COV2.S vaccination and SARS-CoV-2 variants. Assay used: immunoSEQ multiplex PCR; TCRdb lists only in-frame clones, some missing. There are about 350,000 clones in the sample; 75% to 90% occur only once, and roughly 10% lies in the top ten. The material was peripheral blood, obtained in a trial of Ad26.COV2.S vaccine versus placebo. The origin of the receptors is a person between 18 and 65 years old who received the Ad26.COV2.S COVID-19 vaccine or a placebo. The CDR3 runs from the conserved cysteine through the conserved F or W. D genes are given only for firm matches. The size field is filled for only some rows; it gives once, few, many or a size class.

j_call clone_size v_call d_call cdr3_aa cdr3_nt
TRBJ2-7 - TRBV28 - CASSLGGVQGVHYEQYF TGTGCCAGCAGTTTGGGGGGAGTCCAAGGTGTCCACTACGAGCAGTACTTC
TRBJ1-5 few TRBV10-3 - CAISSDGLPYSNQPQHF TGTGCCATCAGCTCGGACGGCCTACCTTATAGCAATCAGCCCCAGCATTTT
TRBJ1-1 once TRBV6-6 - CASSASRAPNTEAFF TGTGCCAGCAGTGCCTCCAGGGCACCGAACACTGAAGCTTTCTTT
TRBJ1-4 few TRBV7-2 - CASSLQGGATNEKLFF TGTGCCAGCAGCCTACAGGGAGGGGCAACTAATGAAAAACTGTTTTTT
TRBJ2-3 once TRBV11-3 TRBD2 CASSSGGSTDTQYF TGTGCCAGCAGCTCGGGAGGTAGCACAGATACGCAGTATTTT
TRBJ2-1 - TRBV28 - CASSLSHNEQFF TGTGCCAGCAGTTTATCGCATAATGAGCAGTTCTTC
TRBJ2-2 once TRBV5-4 TRBD1 CASSQGGQGITGELFF TGTGCCAGCAGCCAAGGCGGACAGGGGATCACCGGGGAGCTGTTTTTT
TRBJ1-1 - TRBV5-1 - CASSAQGLSNTEAFF TGCGCCAGCAGCGCTCAGGGGTTGAGTAACACTGAAGCTTTCTTT
TRBJ1-1 - TRBV27 - CASNSIRGGVNTEAFF TGTGCCAGCAATTCGATTCGTGGGGGGGTGAACACTGAAGCTTTCTTT
TRBJ2-1 - TRBV28 TRBD2 CASSLGGYGFF TGTGCCAGCAGTTTGGGAGGGTATGGGTTCTTC
TRBJ1-4 - TRBV4-1 - CASSQQKVLTNEKLFF TGCGCCAGCAGCCAACAAAAGGTTTTAACTAATGAAAAACTGTTTTTT
TRBJ1-6 - TRBV6-1 - CASSELSPGRSPLHF TGTGCCAGCAGTGAACTGAGCCCTGGGAGGTCACCCCTCCACTTT
TRBJ2-7 - TRBV27 TRBD1 CASSFRDRGYEQYF TGTGCCAGCTCCTTCCGAGACAGGGGGTACGAGCAGTACTTC
TRBJ2-1 - TRBV5-1 TRBD1 CASSWGGQGSAYNEQFF TGCGCCAGCAGCTGGGGGGGACAGGGTAGTGCCTACAATGAGCAGTTCTTC
TRBJ1-2 - TRBV6-1 - CASSEGGVGYTF TGTGCCAGCAGTGAGGGTGGGGTTGGCTACACCTTC
TRBJ2-5 - TRBV5-1 - CASSLGGRVETQYF TGCGCCAGCAGCTTGGGGGGGCGGGTTGAGACCCAGTACTTC
TRBJ2-4 - TRBV6-2/TRBV6-3 - CASSPGYIQYF TGTGCCAGCAGTCCAGGGTACATTCAGTACTTC
TRBJ2-5 - TRBV2 - CASTSRGTRETQYF TGTGCCAGCACCTCGAGGGGGACGAGGGAGACCCAGTACTTC